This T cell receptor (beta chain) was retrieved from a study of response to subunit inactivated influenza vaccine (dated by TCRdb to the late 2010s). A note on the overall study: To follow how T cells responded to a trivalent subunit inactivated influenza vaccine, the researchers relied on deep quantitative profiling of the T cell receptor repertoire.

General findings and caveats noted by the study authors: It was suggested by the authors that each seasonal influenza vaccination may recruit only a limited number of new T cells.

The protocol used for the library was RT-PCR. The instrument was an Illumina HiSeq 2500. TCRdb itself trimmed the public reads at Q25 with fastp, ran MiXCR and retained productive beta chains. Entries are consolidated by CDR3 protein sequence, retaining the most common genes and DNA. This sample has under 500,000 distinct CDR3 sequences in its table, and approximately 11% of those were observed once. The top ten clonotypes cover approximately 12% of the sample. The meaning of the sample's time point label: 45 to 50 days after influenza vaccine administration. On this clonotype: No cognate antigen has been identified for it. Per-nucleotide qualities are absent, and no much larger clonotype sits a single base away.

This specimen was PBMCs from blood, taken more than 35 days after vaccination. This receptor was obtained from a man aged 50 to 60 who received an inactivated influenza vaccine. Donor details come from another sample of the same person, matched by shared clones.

Read as DNA, the sequence is TGCAGTGCTAGAGATAAGGGTGGAAACTCACCCCTCCACTTT. This is translated as CSARDKGGNSPLHF. This receptor chain uses TRBV20-1 and TRBJ1-6; there is no confident call for the D gene. V and J are truncated by 0 bases and 10 bases respectively, leaving an intervening sequence of 13 bases. Its CDR3 holds 14 amino acids, cysteine through phenylalanine. Here the CDR3 DNA is all that survives: 42 bases in frame from base 1. The germline V gene (reference sequence) provides CDR1 DFQATT and CDR2 SNEGSKA.